The clone carrying this T cell receptor (beta chain) was counted at least ten times. This sample stems from a study of early T cells in non-severe SARS-CoV-2 infection. About the study: Bulk RNA taken from unsorted whole blood was sequenced, leaving chains unpaired.

TCRdb re-analysed the 5' RACE reads in MiXCR, keeping a single row per CDR3 protein. The sample shows tens of thousands of distinct CDR3 sequences, around an eighth of them seen only once. The germline V gene has CDR1 SGHAT and CDR2 FQNNGV. The CDR3 runs to 15 residues. The V and J ends lost 2 bases and 2 bases respectively, with 12 bases between them. Material: whole blood. The V gene is TRBV11-2, the J gene TRBJ1-2; D perhaps matches TRBD1 (5 bases). This sequence was found in an adult who was a healthcare worker with PCR-confirmed SARS-CoV-2 infection or an uninfected control (not recorded which). The CDR3, as DNA: TGTGCCAGCAGCTTATTTGGGGCAGACAACTATGGCTACACCTTC. Residues: CASSLFGADNYGYTF. Supplemented by reference TRBV11-2 and TRBJ1-2, the full variable domain reads EAGVAQSPRYKIIEKRQSVAFWCNPISGHATLYWYQQILGQGPKLLIQFQNNGVVDDSQLPKDRFSAERLKGVDSTLKIQPAKLEDSAVYLCASSLFGADNYGYTFGSGTRLTVV.